The 27 T cell receptor beta chains given below trace back to one sample, sequenced in a study of T cells in tuberculosis. TCRdb's table, derived via immunoSEQ multiplex PCR, lists solely in-frame clones and lacks some. The data show roughly 10,000 clones, 85% to 95% seen once. Sequenced sample: PBMCs. Receptor source: an adult with tuberculosis.

The chain is built from TRBV2 and TRBJ1-2; D not certain. The V end lost 4 bases, the J end lost 8 bases, and 8 bases lay between the germline ends. CDR1 and CDR2 from the germline V gene are SNHLY and FYNNEI. The CDR3 spans 11 residues. The CDR3 coding sequence is TGTGCCAGCAGTGGGGCGGGAGGCTACACCTTC. Translating it yields CASSGAGGYTF.

This clone was recorded only once. This chain connects TRBV30 to TRBJ1-1; TRBD1 aligns across 7 bases. The germline gives CDR1 GTSNPN, CDR2 SVGIG (reference sequence). V shed 1 base, J shed 10 bases, and the junction held 3 bases outside the gene matches. CDR3 length: 11 amino acids. The CDR3 loop is CAWSGGGRAFF. Here the CDR3 DNA reads TGTGCCTGGAGTGGAGGGGGCAGAGCTTTCTTT.

V gene TRBV30 combines with J gene TRBJ2-1; D is perhaps TRBD2 (6 bases). This CDR3 is 15 amino acids long. V lost 1 base and J 9 bases, leaving 19 bases between the germline ends. Germline CDR1 GTSNPN, CDR2 SVGIG (reference sequence). CDR3 loop: CAWSEVHGGAGEQFF. In nucleotides, the CDR3 is TGTGCCTGGAGTGAAGTCCATGGCGGGGCGGGTGAGCAGTTCTTC.

The chain has TRBV21-1 and TRBJ2-1; the table's D call TRBD2 went unverified against the DNA. TRBV21-1 is an annotated pseudogene. This CDR3 is 18 amino acids long. CDR3 loop: CASSKVIAGASSYNEQFF. CDR3 coding DNA: TGTGCCAGCAGCAAGGTAATAGCGGGCGCCAGCTCCTACAATGAGCAGTTCTTC.

The rearrangement joins TRBV30 to TRBJ2-3; the D gene is possibly TRBD2 (6 bases). Trimming stripped 2 bases from V and 2 bases from J, with 8 bases between. Germline CDR1 and CDR2: GTSNPN and SVGIG (reference sequence). The CDR3 extends over 13 amino acids. The CDR3 region is CAWSRDFTDTQYF. The CDR3 region has the DNA TGTGCCTGGAGTCGGGACTTCACAGATACGCAGTATTTT. The variable domain in full, completed from reference TRBV30 and TRBJ2-3, reads SQTIHQWPATLVQPVGSPLSLECTVEGTSNPNLYWYRQAAGRGLQLLFYSVGIGQISSEVPQNLSASRPQDRQFILSSKKLLLSDSGFYLCAWSRDFTDTQYFGPGTRLTVL.

This chain joins TRBV19 and TRBJ2-2; TRBD2 matches 8 bases. Germline V gives CDR1 LNHDA, CDR2 SQIVND (reference sequence). This CDR3 is 15 amino acids long. After removal of 7 bases from V and 0 bases from J, the junction contained 4 bases not matched to a gene. The CDR3 here is CASNPGGTNTGELFF. DNA for the CDR3: TGTGCCAGTAATCCGGGGGGGACGAACACCGGGGAGCTGTTTTTT.

The V and J genes are TRBV5-1 and TRBJ2-3; TRBD2 might be the D (6 bases). The V and J ends lost 0 bases and 1 base respectively, with 12 bases between them. The CDR3 consists of 16 residues. Germline V CDR1 and CDR2: SGHRS, YFSETQ. The CDR3 DNA follows: TGCGCCAGCAGCTTGGCGATAGGGGAGGGCACAGATACGCAGTATTTT. Translating it yields CASSLAIGEGTDTQYF.

The chain is built from TRBV11-2 and TRBJ1-5; TRBD1 is a possible D gene (5 bases). Germline CDR1 and CDR2: SGHAT and FQNNGV. Trimming took 0 bases from V and 5 from J, leaving 8 bases between them. This CDR3 spans 14 amino acids. CDR3 sequence (DNA): TGTGCCAGCAGCTTAGAGGCGGGGGATCAGCCCCAGCATTTT. Its protein is CASSLEAGDQPQHF.

This clone was seen just once. The V gene is TRBV14, the J gene TRBJ2-3, with TRBD2 matching over 7 bases. The CDR3 extends over 18 amino acids. The junction had 13 bases not matched to a gene; V was cut back by 4 bases and J by 0 bases. Per germline, CDR1 SGHDN and CDR2 FVKESK. As DNA, the CDR3 is TGTGCCAGCAGCCCTGCCTGGCTAGCGGAAGATAGCACAGATACGCAGTATTTT. It encodes CASSPAWLAEDSTDTQYF.

This clone was detected only once. The rearrangement uses TRBV19 and TRBJ2-3; TRBD1 matches 12 bases. In germline, CDR1 is LNHDA, CDR2 SQIVND (reference sequence). The CDR3 contains 16 residues. J was trimmed by 5 bases and V by 6 bases; bases with no gene match: 9. CDR3 nucleotides: TGTGCCAGTAGGAGCTACCGGGACAGGGGGCAAGATACGCAGTATTTT. It translates to CASRSYRDRGQDTQYF.

V and J are TRBV6-7 and TRBJ2-7; 9 bases line up with TRBD2. TRBV6-7 is an open reading frame, and its role is uncertain. This CDR3 has 14 residues. V lost 7 bases and J lost 4; bases outside the gene matches: 8. CDR3 DNA: TGTGCCAGCAAACCTAGCGGGATCGTGTACGAGCAGTACTTC. It encodes CASKPSGIVYEQYF.

J is TRBJ2-1 and V is TRBV30; 14 nucleotides line up with TRBD2. CDR3 length equals 17 residues. Trimming at V came to 3 bases and at J to 9 bases, leaving 13 bases not matched to a gene. Germline-derived CDR1 and CDR2 are GTSNPN and SVGIG (reference sequence). The CDR3 DNA sequence: TGTGCCTGGAGCGCGACTAGCGGGGGGGCATGGGGAGGTGAGCAGTTCTTC. It translates to CAWSATSGGAWGGEQFF.

The chain uses TRBV4-2 and TRBJ2-7; 8 nucleotides align to TRBD2. The CDR3 extends over 17 amino acids. Losses at the gene ends were 0 bases for V and 3 bases for J; bases not matched to a gene: 10. Germline CDR1 and CDR2: LGHNA and YNFKEQ. The CDR3 DNA is TGTGCCAGCAGCCAAGATCCGGGCACTAGCGGATACTACGAGCAGTACTTC. Protein sequence: CASSQDPGTSGYYEQYF.

The chain links TRBV28 to TRBJ2-4, with TRBD1 matching 7 bases. The CDR3 spans 13 residues. The V and J ends lost 7 bases and 7 bases, in that order; junction bases with no gene match: 7. In germline, CDR1 is MDHEN, CDR2 SYDVKM. CDR3 nucleotide sequence: TGTGCCAGCACTGAAGGGGGCGAGAACATTCAGTACTTC. Amino acids: CASTEGGENIQYF.

CDR3 amino acids: CASSFQGGIDTEAFF. The CDR3 DNA reads as TGTGCCAGCAGTTTCCAGGGTGGAATTGACACTGAAGCTTTCTTT. This chain uses TRBV27 with TRBJ1-1; a possible D gene is TRBD1 (5 bases). Germline values: CDR1 MNHEY, CDR2 SMNVEV (reference sequence). The V end lost 3 bases, the J end lost 3 bases, and 14 bases lay between the germline ends. CDR3 length: 15 amino acids.

CDR3 DNA: TGTGCCAGCAGCCCCGGGATAGCGGATACCTTCTTGCAGCAGTACTTC. Translated: CASSPGIADTFLQQYF. The rearrangement uses TRBV9 and TRBJ2-7; tentative D call: TRBD2 (6 bases). There are 16 residues in the CDR3. Germline V gene sequence: CDR1 SGDLS, CDR2 YYNGEE. V dropped 4 bases and J dropped 8 bases, with 25 bases sitting between them.

The DNA of the CDR3 is TGTGCCAGCAGTGGAGACAGGAGCTCCTACGAGCAGTACTTC. As protein: CASSGDRSSYEQYF. The chain uses TRBV2 and TRBJ2-7, with D perhaps TRBD1 (6 bases). Germline V CDR1 and CDR2: SNHLY, FYNNEI. V shed 4 bases and J shed 0 bases, with 10 bases lying between them. This CDR3 spans 14 amino acids.

The chain couples TRBV10-3 to TRBJ1-2; perhaps TRBD1 as D (5 bases). Germline V gene lookup returns CDR1 ENHRY and CDR2 SYGVKD. CDR3 length equals 13 residues. Trimming pared 10 bases from V and 4 bases from J, leaving 16 bases between. The CDR3, as DNA: TGTGCCACCATGGGGGGAAATTTCTATGGCTACACCTTC. Protein product: CATMGGNFYGYTF.

As regards this clone: Other DNA sequences in this specimen translate into the identical CDR3. The chain recombines TRBV7-2 with TRBJ2-7, with unresolved D. Deletions cut 2 bases from V and 4 bases from J, with 3 bases between. The CDR3 is 11 residues long. CDR1 is SGHTA, CDR2 FQGNSA, per germline. The CDR3 DNA follows: TGTGCCAGCAGCTTACGGTACGAGCAGTACTTC. Its protein is CASSLRYEQYF. Full variable domain (missing parts from reference TRBV7-2 and TRBJ2-7): GAGVSQSPSNKVTEKGKDVELRCDPISGHTALYWYRQSLGQGLEFLIYFQGNSAPDKSGLPSDRFSAERTGGSVSTLTIQRTQQEDSAVYLCASSLRYEQYFGPGTRLTVT.

The rearrangement links TRBV5-1 to TRBJ2-7; 9 positions match TRBD1. Germline V gene lookup returns CDR1 SGHRS and CDR2 YFSETQ. The CDR3 consists of 13 residues. V shed 4 bases, J shed 6 bases, and the junction held 5 bases outside the gene matches. CDR3 protein: CASSAGQGGEQYF. As DNA, the CDR3 is TGCGCCAGCAGCGCGGGACAGGGAGGCGAGCAGTACTTC.

The chain links TRBV6-1 to TRBJ2-3; TRBD1 is a possible D gene (5 bases). The V gene lost 3 bases and the J gene lost 2 bases, with 15 bases spanning the gap. CDR3 length: 16 amino acids. The germline CDR1 and CDR2 sequences are MNHNS and SASEGT. The chain's CDR3 is CASSDRVGSYTDTQYF. DNA for the CDR3: TGTGCCAGCAGTGACAGGGTTGGTTCGTACACAGATACGCAGTATTTT.

This clone appeared a single time. The gene calls are TRBV5-5 and TRBJ2-5; 10 bases map to TRBD1. This CDR3 has 14 residues. V lost 4 bases, J lost 3 bases, and 3 bases stayed unmatched. The V gene's germline CDR1 is SGHKS and CDR2 YYEKEE (reference sequence). This CDR3 reads CASSHGTGEETQYF. DNA of the CDR3: TGTGCCAGCAGCCACGGGACAGGGGAAGAGACCCAGTACTTC.

The chain joins TRBV9 to TRBJ2-1; TRBD2 aligns across 7 bases. Germline CDR1 reads SGDLS; CDR2 reads YYNGEE. After removal of 4 bases from V and 8 bases from J, the junction contained 9 bases not matched to a gene. The CDR3 contains 14 residues. The CDR3 loop reads CASSFSPSGDEQFF. The DNA of the CDR3 is TGTGCCAGCAGCTTTAGCCCCAGCGGGGATGAGCAGTTCTTC.

This chain joins TRBV4-1 and TRBJ2-5, with 11 bases that match TRBD1. CDR1 is MGHRA, CDR2 YSYEKL, per germline. This CDR3 contains 15 residues. V lost 3 bases and J lost 4; bases outside the gene matches: 4. CDR3 residues: CASSHPGQGVETQYF. CDR3 in DNA: TGCGCCAGCAGCCACCCGGGACAGGGGGTAGAGACCCAGTACTTC.

The rearrangement joins TRBV6-5 to TRBJ2-5, with 10 bases identical to TRBD2. V was clipped by 4 bases and J by 2 bases; unmatched bases: 7. The CDR3 is 16 amino acids. In germline, CDR1 is MNHEY, CDR2 SVGAGI. The CDR3 region is CASSFSGGAPQETQYF. The CDR3 nucleotides are TGTGCCAGCAGTTTCAGCGGGGGGGCCCCGCAAGAGACCCAGTACTTC.

V and J are TRBV5-1 and TRBJ1-3; 9 bases are shared with TRBD1. The CDR3 length is 15 residues. The junction had 11 bases not matched to a gene; V was cut back by 3 bases and J by 10 bases. Germline V gene lookup returns CDR1 SGHRS and CDR2 YFSETQ. DNA for the CDR3: TGCGCCAGCAGCTCTGTTCCGGGACAGGGAACTACCATATATTTT. Protein product: CASSSVPGQGTTIYF.

This clone is a singleton in its sample. The V gene is TRBV15, the J gene TRBJ2-3; 10 bases align to TRBD2. Germline assignment: CDR1 LNHNV and CDR2 YYDKDF (reference sequence). The CDR3 contains 16 residues. Losses at the gene ends were 0 bases for V and 11 bases for J; bases not matched to a gene: 11. As DNA, the CDR3 is TGTGCCACCAGCAGAGATCTTAGCGGGGGGACCGGGGGGCAGTATTTT. Protein: CATSRDLSGGTGGQYF.